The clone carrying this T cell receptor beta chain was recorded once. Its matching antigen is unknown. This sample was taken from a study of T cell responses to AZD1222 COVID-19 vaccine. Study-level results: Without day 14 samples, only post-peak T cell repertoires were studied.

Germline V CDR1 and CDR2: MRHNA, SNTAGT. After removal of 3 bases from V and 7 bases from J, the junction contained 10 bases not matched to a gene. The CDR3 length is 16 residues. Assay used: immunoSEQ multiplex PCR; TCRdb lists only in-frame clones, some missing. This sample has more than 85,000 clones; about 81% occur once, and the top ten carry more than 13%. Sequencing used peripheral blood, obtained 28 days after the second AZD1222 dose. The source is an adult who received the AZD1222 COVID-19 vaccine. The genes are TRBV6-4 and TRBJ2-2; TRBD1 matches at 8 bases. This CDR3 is CASSDSAGGAFGELFF. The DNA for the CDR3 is TGTGCCAGCAGTGATTCCGCAGGGGGCGCTTTCGGGGAGCTGTTTTTT.